The 30 T cell receptor beta chains below come from one sample, sequenced in a study of cytomegalovirus exposure and HLA in healthy donors (dated by TCRdb to the late 2010s). The library came from the immunoSEQ multiplex PCR assay. For the multiplex PCR, a mixture combining 60 forward primers for TCR Vbeta segments and 13 reverse primers for TCR Jbeta segments was used. Drawn from immuneACCESS, this table holds only the in-frame rearrangements with V and J called that TCRdb kept. Clones are partly lost; checked studies trace under half to an unresolved V gene and leave the rest unexplained. The sample profile shows approximately 140,000 clones; roughly 80% of them were found once. The top ten clones comprise 3.1% of the sample. Source material: PBMCs. The origin of the receptors is a female donor in good health and CMV-seronegative.

This chain uses TRBV5-1 with TRBJ1-2; D uncertain. The CDR3 totals 14 residues. CDR1 is SGHRS and CDR2 is YFSETQ in the germline V gene. V lost 1 base and J lost 2, with 9 bases in between. DNA for the CDR3: TGCGCCAGCAGCTTGCTGGGCAGGAACTATGGCTACACCTTC. It specifies CASSLLGRNYGYTF.

This clone was seen a single time. The V and J genes are TRBV6-5 and TRBJ2-3; D is perhaps TRBD2 (6 bases). The CDR3 runs 14 residues. V gave up 7 bases and J gave up 2 bases, with 13 bases separating them. Looked up from germline, CDR1 is MNHEY and CDR2 is SVGAGI. CDR3 loop: CASTTGLYTDTQYF. The DNA of the CDR3 is TGTGCCAGCACAACCGGACTATACACAGATACGCAGTATTTT.

V gene TRBV6-1 combines with J gene TRBJ2-5, with TRBD1 identical over 10 bases. TRBJ2-7 explains the end of the DNA better; the J call may be wrong. Germline CDR1 and CDR2: MNHNS and SASEGT. This CDR3 spans 14 amino acids. The CDR3 DNA reads TGTGCCTGCCACAAGGGACAGGGGACCTACGAGCAGTACTTC. Encoded protein: CACHKGQGTYEQYF.

V is TRBV11-2 and J is TRBJ2-1; 8 bases are shared with TRBD2. Trimming cost V 7 bases and J 4 bases; bases outside gene matches: 6. The germline V gene has CDR1 SGHAT and CDR2 FQNNGV. The CDR3 is 14 residues long. The CDR3 DNA sequence: TGTGCCAGCACCGAAGCGGGAGCTTACAATGAGCAGTTCTTC. It yields the protein CASTEAGAYNEQFF.

The chain links TRBV5-1 to TRBJ2-2; weak D call: TRBD2 (6 bases). CDR3 length equals 15 residues. The V end was cut by 4 bases, the J end by 4 bases, with 14 bases between. The germline gives CDR1 SGHRS, CDR2 YFSETQ. The DNA for the CDR3 is TGCGCCAGCAGCCCCTGGAGGGTGGGCACCGGGGAGCTGTTTTTT. It encodes CASSPWRVGTGELFF. Combining the CDR3 with reference TRBV5-1 and TRBJ2-2 gives the whole variable domain KAGVTQTPRYLIKTRGQQVTLSCSPISGHRSVSWYQQTPGQGLQFLFEYFSETQRNKGNFPGRFSGRQFSNSRSEMNVSTLELGDSALYLCASSPWRVGTGELFFGEGSRLTVL.

The rearrangement links TRBV21-1 to TRBJ1-1. TRBV21-1 is reported as a pseudogene. CDR3 size: 15 residues. This CDR3 reads CASSKEAGIDAEAFF. The CDR3 bases are TGTGCCAGCAGCAAAGAGGCGGGAATAGACGCTGAAGCTTTCTTT.

This chain uses TRBV10-3 with TRBJ1-2; a possible D gene is TRBD1 (5 bases). Germline V gives CDR1 ENHRY, CDR2 SYGVKD. V shed 10 bases and J shed 4 bases, with 19 bases lying between them. The CDR3 is 14 residues long. This CDR3 reads CATITGGMAYGYTF. The CDR3 bases are TGTGCCACCATCACGGGGGGGATGGCCTATGGCTACACCTTC.

V is TRBV5-8 and J is TRBJ2-7; 9 positions agree with TRBD1. Germline V gene sequence: CDR1 SGHTS, CDR2 YDEGEE. J gave up 5 bases and V 3 bases, and 3 bases lay outside the gene matches. The CDR3 spans 13 residues. The CDR3 nucleotides are TGTGCCAGCAGCTACAGGGGGCGCGACGAGCAGTACTTC. Translated, it gives CASSYRGRDEQYF.

Here the CDR3 reads CASQGVRTQYF. The DNA of the CDR3 is TGCGCCAGTCAGGGGGTGCGAACGCAGTATTTT. V gene TRBV5-1 combines with J gene TRBJ2-3; 7 nucleotides agree with TRBD1. The germline CDR1 and CDR2 sequences are SGHRS and YFSETQ. The CDR3 has 11 residues. After removal of 8 bases from V and 9 bases from J, the junction contained 6 bases not matched to a gene.

V and J are TRBV5-4 and TRBJ2-7, with D maybe TRBD1 (6 bases). The CDR3 has 13 amino acids. The germline V gene has CDR1 SGHNT and CDR2 YYREEE (reference sequence). The ends were cut back, 0 bases at V and 4 bases at J, with 8 bases in the middle. The CDR3 loop is CASSLGQDYEQYF. The CDR3 bases are TGTGCCAGCAGCTTGGGACAGGATTACGAGCAGTACTTC.

Here the CDR3 DNA reads TGCGCCAGCAGTAACACCCCGGAGACAGCTAATTACGAGCAGTACTTC. This sequence encodes CASSNTPETANYEQYF. V and J are TRBV10-1 and TRBJ2-7, with D maybe TRBD1 (5 bases). Germline V gene lookup returns CDR1 WNHNN and CDR2 SYGVQD (reference sequence). The CDR3 is made up of 16 amino acids. Deletions cut 5 bases from V and 4 bases from J, with 21 bases between.

This clone has only one observation. CDR3 residues: CASSLDQGQETQYF. CDR3 sequence (DNA): TGTGCCAGCAGCTTAGACCAGGGCCAAGAGACCCAGTACTTC. The rearrangement joins TRBV7-8 to TRBJ2-5; tentatively, D is TRBD1 (5 bases). This CDR3 comprises 14 residues. V lost 1 base and J lost 1, with 7 bases in between. Germline assignment: CDR1 SGHVS and CDR2 FQNEAQ.

The genes are TRBV1 and TRBJ1-2. TRBV1 has pseudogene status. The CDR3 is 13 amino acids. The CDR3 sequence is CTSSPRRDYGYTF. CDR3 sequence (DNA): TGCACCAGCAGCCCGAGGCGGGACTATGGCTACACCTTC.

This chain uses TRBV5-1 with TRBJ2-5; 11 positions match TRBD2. J was trimmed by 5 bases and V by 4 bases; bases with no gene match: 10. Germline CDR1 reads SGHRS; CDR2 reads YFSETQ. This CDR3 spans 16 amino acids. In DNA form, the CDR3 reads TGCGCCAGCAGCCCCAGACTAGCGGGATCTAGGGAGACCCAGTACTTC. It specifies CASSPRLAGSRETQYF.

The rearrangement uses TRBV5-4 and TRBJ2-2; possible D gene TRBD2, 5 bases. Trimming removed 1 base from V and 0 bases from J, with 10 bases in between. The germline V gene has CDR1 SGHNT and CDR2 YYREEE (reference sequence). The CDR3 is 16 residues long. This CDR3 is CASSLPEGTNTGELFF. The DNA for the CDR3 is TGTGCCAGCAGCTTGCCCGAGGGAACGAACACCGGGGAGCTGTTTTTT.

This chain uses TRBV19 with TRBJ1-6; a possible D gene is TRBD1 (5 bases). This CDR3 is built from 15 residues. V was cut by 3 bases and J by 14 bases, with 20 bases left in between. Germline V gene data show CDR1 as LNHDA and CDR2 as SQIVND (reference sequence). The CDR3 here is CASSIPGRGLSALHF. The CDR3 region has the DNA TGTGCCAGTAGTATCCCGGGACGGGGGTTGAGTGCCCTCCACTTT.

This chain uses TRBV4-1 with TRBJ1-3; D call uncertain. The V and J ends lost 0 bases and 0 bases respectively, with 6 bases between them. The CDR3 contains 15 residues. The germline gives CDR1 MGHRA, CDR2 YSYEKL. The CDR3 protein is CASSQDDISGNTIYF. The CDR3 coding sequence is TGCGCCAGCAGCCAAGATGACATCTCTGGAAACACCATATATTTT.

The chain uses TRBV7-9 and TRBJ2-3; D call uncertain. CDR1 is SEHNR and CDR2 is FQNEAQ in the germline V gene (reference sequence). V lost 0 bases to trimming and J lost 2 bases, with 9 bases between them. The CDR3 has 15 residues. CDR3 nucleotides: TGTGCCAGCAGCTTAGCCTCCAGTTACACAGATACGCAGTATTTT. It specifies CASSLASSYTDTQYF.

V usage is TRBV7-2 and J usage is TRBJ1-5; D not certain. Trimming took off 3 bases at V and 2 bases at J, with 5 bases between the two ends. Germline CDR1 is SGHTA and CDR2 is FQGNSA. The CDR3 has 13 residues. Here the CDR3 DNA reads TGTGCCAGCAGCTTTACGGGCAATCAGCCCCAGCATTTT. It translates to CASSFTGNQPQHF.

The chain is built from TRBV4-2 and TRBJ1-5; D is perhaps TRBD1 (5 bases). Germline-derived CDR1 and CDR2 are LGHNA and YNFKEQ. The length of the CDR3 is 15 residues. V was clipped by 1 base and J by 3 bases, with 10 bases between them. The CDR3 sequence: CASSQAGGLNQPQHF. In nucleotides, the CDR3 is TGTGCCAGCAGCCAAGCGGGGGGACTCAATCAGCCCCAGCATTTT.

The genes are TRBV5-1 and TRBJ2-7; TRBD1 matches 8 bases. This CDR3 is built from 15 residues. Germline trimming cut 0 bases from V and 5 bases from J; bases unmatched to any gene: 7. Germline V CDR1 and CDR2: SGHRS, YFSETQ. DNA for the CDR3: TGCGCCAGCAGCTTGGTGACAGGGGTGGCAGACGAGCAGTACTTC. This codes for CASSLVTGVADEQYF.

The chain couples TRBV19 to TRBJ1-2, with D possibly TRBD1 on 5 matching bases. V was shortened by 6 bases and J by 4 bases, with 18 bases between the two germline ends. The V gene's germline CDR1 is LNHDA and CDR2 SQIVND (reference sequence). The CDR3 spans 15 residues. The CDR3 sequence is CASSSPQGRFYGYTF. CDR3 bases: TGTGCCAGTAGCTCCCCCCAGGGCCGCTTCTATGGCTACACCTTC.

The gene calls are TRBV9 and TRBJ1-4; 9 bases are shared with TRBD1. Germline loops: CDR1 SGDLS, CDR2 YYNGEE. There are 15 residues in the CDR3. Unmatched junction bases numbered 9, after V lost 4 bases and J lost 8 bases. CDR3 bases: TGTGCCAGCAGCCCCGCCGGGACAGGGCGAGAAAAACTGTTTTTT. Translation gives CASSPAGTGREKLFF.

The chain uses TRBV6-6 and TRBJ2-5; TRBD2 matches at 10 bases. V was pared by 6 bases and J by 2 bases, with 6 bases of the junction left unmatched. CDR1 is MNHNY, CDR2 SVGAGI, per germline (reference sequence). This CDR3 comprises 15 residues. The CDR3 DNA sequence: TGTGCCAGCAGCCTACTAGCGGGGACTCAAGAGACCCAGTACTTC. Its protein product is CASSLLAGTQETQYF.

Note on this clone: The junction does not match germline at one end; this may be a read error. This chain joins TRBV6-5 and TRBJ2-3; TRBD2 matches at 7 bases. From germline, CDR1 is MNHEY and CDR2 SVGAGI. This CDR3 is built from 14 residues. CDR3 sequence: CASSNSGLADTQYF. Here the CDR3 DNA reads TGTGCCAGCAGTAACTCCGGACTAGCAGATACGCAGTATTTT.

The chain is built from TRBV15 and TRBJ2-7, with a tentative D call TRBD1 (6 bases). Germline V CDR1 and CDR2: LNHNV, YYDKDF (reference sequence). The CDR3 is 16 amino acids. The V end was cut by 3 bases, the J end by 1 base, with 16 bases between. The CDR3 nucleotides are TGTGCCACCAGCAGTCTCCAGGGGAAATCGTCCTACGAGCAGTACTTC. This translates into CATSSLQGKSSYEQYF.

V and J are TRBV18 and TRBJ2-3; 7 positions match TRBD2. Germline CDR1 is KGHSH and CDR2 is LQKENI. V gave up 6 bases and J gave up 9 bases; unmatched junction bases: 3. The CDR3 extends over 11 amino acids. In nucleotides, the CDR3 is TGTGCCAGCTCGGCGGGGGACACGCAGTATTTT. As protein: CASSAGDTQYF.

J is TRBJ1-5 and V is TRBV7-9; D is ambiguous. V was shortened by 8 bases and J by 9 bases, with 14 bases between the two germline ends. Germline CDR1 is SEHNR and CDR2 is FQNEAQ (reference sequence). This CDR3 region has 12 residues. The chain's CDR3 is CASSDEGGPQHF. Here the CDR3 DNA reads TGTGCCAGCTCCGATGAGGGAGGGCCCCAGCATTTT.

The chain combines TRBV30 with TRBJ1-1; weak D call: TRBD1 (5 bases). This CDR3 has 13 residues. CDR1 is GTSNPN and CDR2 is SVGIG in the germline V gene (reference sequence). Trimming left V 0 bases short and J 5 bases short, with 10 bases between. CDR3 region: CAWSVTGGTEAFF. The CDR3 bases are TGTGCCTGGAGTGTAACGGGGGGTACTGAAGCTTTCTTT.

This clone was seen a handful of times. The gene calls are TRBV6-5 and TRBJ1-5; 11 bases map to TRBD1. With 5 bases clipped from V and 6 bases from J, the junction kept 6 bases outside the gene matches. The CDR3 runs 15 residues. CDR1 is MNHEY, CDR2 SVGAGI, per germline. This CDR3 is CASSPGQGVSQPQHF. CDR3 in DNA: TGTGCCAGCAGTCCGGGACAGGGGGTCAGTCAGCCCCAGCATTTT.